The sequence of this T cell receptor (beta chain) was determined in a study of T cell responses to AZD1222 COVID-19 vaccine. Study details: Both about-4-week and about-12-week second-dose recipients were combined.

Assay: immunoSEQ multiplex PCR; the TCRdb copy retains only in-frame clones and omits some. In the table there are about 96,000 clones, approximately 87% of which are singletons. CDR1 is SGHDT and CDR2 is YYEEEE in the germline V gene. Trimming at V came to 2 bases and at J to 5 bases, leaving 8 bases not matched to a gene. The CDR3 sequence is 16 residues long. Whole-study results and caveats: It was only a handful of AZD1222 recipients who were seropositive at baseline. Spike-specific TCR breadth and depth were elevated following two AZD1222 doses. The study reported that nearly half of spike-specific TCRs target unmutated variant regions.

As regards this clone: Its specificity is unknown.

The sample in question was peripheral blood, obtained on day 0 of AZD1222 vaccination. The sequence was collected from an adult in good health. The chain carries TRBV5-6 and TRBJ2-7; TRBD2 agrees at 12 bases. CDR3 loop: CASSFPTSGGKNEQYF. As DNA, the CDR3 is TGTGCCAGCAGCTTCCCGACTAGCGGGGGAAAAAACGAGCAGTACTTC.